This T cell receptor beta chain was captured in a study of blood T cell repertoires in COVID-19. Study-level information: Samples representing acute and convalescent COVID-19 were sourced from the United States, Italy and Spain. Sources were T cells, B-cell-depleted T cells, or PBMCs; the material itself was cDNA or gDNA.

Authors' processing steps: Reference gene primer amplification gave nucleated cell count estimates. Sequencing was performed with immunoSEQ multiplex PCR; in TCRdb, only in-frame clones are kept and a portion is missing. That table supplies the V and J calls and clone size; D and trimming were determined from the DNA. The sample shows 60,000 to 85,000 clones, approximately 84% of them seen only once. The germline CDR1 and CDR2 sequences are SGHRS and YFSETQ. CDR3 length: 14 amino acids. J gave up 5 bases and V 6 bases, and 10 bases lay outside the gene matches. The chain employs TRBV5-1 and TRBJ1-1, with 7 bases matching TRBD1. This clonotype was sampled from a man aged 70-80 years with acute or convalescent COVID-19. Sequenced material: peripheral blood. CDR3 DNA sequence: TGCGCCAGCACCCCGGAGGGGGCGCGGACTGAAGCTTTCTTT. It specifies CASTPEGARTEAFF.